This TCR beta chain is from a study of T cell clones after liver transplantation (dated by TCRdb to between 2017 and 2020). As for the study more broadly: ITN030ST, the source of the samples, was a randomized trial that attempted immunosuppression withdrawal within 2 years of liver transplantation. Blood samples were collected pre-transplant, pre-randomization before withdrawal, and post-randomization after either complete withdrawal or failed withdrawal. Subjects received no induction therapy and standard immunosuppression until randomization at 12-24 months post-transplant. Third party-reactive TCRbeta sequences from pre-transplant MLRs were also identified as an antigen-independent comparator for donor-reactive sequences. To count as tolerant, a recipient had to stay completely off immunosuppression for at least one year without liver enzymes climbing beyond twice the upper limit of normal. Three of the eight recipients were HCV-positive; the others were transplanted for non-autoimmune, non-viral indications. Of the 8 liver transplant recipients making up the studied cohort, 3 were classified as tolerant and 5 as non-tolerant. Donor-reactive T cell clones were identified by TCRbeta sequencing after a pre-transplant mixed lymphocyte reaction and then tracked in post-transplant blood.

Overall results and qualifications from the work: In most of the 8 subjects, circulating donor-reactive CD4 TCRbeta sequences decreased significantly after transplant, regardless of tolerance or HCV status. After accounting for repertoire turnover, donor-reactive detection was significantly reduced in 7 of 8 subjects for CD4 and 8 of 8 for CD8. A greater decline was seen for donor-reactive sequences than for third party-reactive sequences, suggesting partial antigen-specific deletion unrelated to withdrawal success. The conclusions were preliminary, being limited by small, heterogeneous patient numbers and by non-standardized post-transplant time points. Because allograft tissue specimens were not available, migration of donor-reactive T cells into the graft, rather than deletion, may have occurred. In two subjects, low numbers of available donor cells limited the measurable donor-reactive repertoire.

From the cysteine through the phenylalanine, the CDR3 covers 14 amino acids. Left in the record is the CDR3 DNA by itself, 42 bases read in frame from the first base. V is reduced by 2 bases and J by 1 base, leaving a spacing of 3 bases between them. Sequences MNHEY (CDR1) and SVGAGI (CDR2) are obtained from the germline V gene. In light of the paper, this sample's time point label describes: pre-transplant. Thawed unstimulated PBMCs were stained for CD3, CD4 and CD8 and FACS-sorted into CD3+CD4+ and CD3+CD8+ populations. All 8 studied subjects were randomized to withdrawal of immunosuppression. The Qiagen DNeasy Blood and Tissue Kit was used for isolation of genomic DNA. With respect to this clone: No antigen is known for it. One base away there is no much larger clone; base qualities are not given.

Frozen genomic DNA underwent high-throughput TCRbeta CDR3 sequencing by immunoSEQ, including PCR amplification, mapping, bias correction and internal controls. As for the authors' bioinformatics: Productive rearrangements were kept, and unique TCRbeta sequences were defined by CDR3 nucleotide sequence plus V and J gene. For a sequence to be called donor-reactive, it needed a frequency of at least 0.01% and at least 5-fold expansion in CFSE-low cells compared with unstimulated pre-transplant cells. To ensure at least 90% detection power, minimum frequency thresholds were set for each subject based on that subject's lowest-template unstimulated sample. Jensen-Shannon divergence between the top 1000 TCRbeta sequences post-transplant and pre-transplant was used to measure repertoire turnover. Two-sided Fisher's exact tests were used to test for changes in how often donor-reactive sequences were detected. The clones in this table, taken by TCRdb from immuneACCESS, are in-frame only. Not every clone is retained; where verified, under half of the shortfall comes from an unresolved V gene, and the cause of the rest is unknown. V, J and clone size are taken as reported in that table, and D and trimming were inferred from the DNA itself. Within this sample are thousands of clones, with less than 75% of them counted one time only. Jointly, the top ten make up about 26% of the sample.

The sequence derives from a human donor who received a liver transplant. Specimen: CD8+ T cells from blood, collected before liver transplant. The sequence is built from TRBV6-5 and TRBJ2-6; a confident D gene designation cannot be given. The sequence in DNA is TGTGCCAGCAGTTACACGTCTGGGGCCAACGTCCTGACTTTC. This sequence encodes CASSYTSGANVLTF.